Below, 28 T cell receptor beta chains from the same sample are listed, as sequenced in a study of T cells in Graves' hyperthyroidism and ophthalmopathy. RNA transcripts were the template for amplifying TCR beta CDR3 regions. A first-round RT-PCR of the TCR CDR3 used the HTBI primer set. TCRdb re-called the multiplex PCR reads with MiXCR, one entry per CDR3 protein. Found here are about 350,000 distinct CDR3 sequences, 15% to 20% of them singletons; the top ten hold around a sixth. Sequencing used blood. The receptor set was obtained from a woman aged 40 to 49 with Graves' ophthalmopathy.

The rearrangement joins TRBV7-3 to TRBJ2-3; D ambiguous. The CDR3 has 15 amino acids. Trimming removed 5 bases from V and 3 bases from J, with 15 bases in between. Germline V gives CDR1 SGHTA, CDR2 FQGTGA. The CDR3 is CASSPYGSLTDTQYF. The CDR3 DNA reads as TGTGCCAGCAGCCCATACGGGTCCCTAACAGATACGCAGTATTTT.

This clonotype was seen many times. CDR3 bases: TGCGCCAGCAGCCAAGAGAGGGCAGATACCTACGAGCAGTACTTC. Its protein is CASSQERADTYEQYF. V gene TRBV4-1 combines with J gene TRBJ2-7; possibly TRBD2 for D (5 bases). V was shortened by 0 bases and J by 2 bases, with 11 bases between the two germline ends. The CDR3 consists of 15 residues. The germline V gene has CDR1 MGHRA and CDR2 YSYEKL.

The chain is built from TRBV6-2 or TRBV6-3 and TRBJ2-5; D not resolved. This CDR3 is built from 16 residues. V lost 0 bases to trimming and J lost 5 bases, with 16 bases between them. The V gene's germline CDR1 is MNHEY and CDR2 SVGEGT. CDR3 protein: CASSYSSSPRGETQYF. DNA for the CDR3: TGTGCCAGCAGTTACTCGTCCTCCCCCCGTGGCGAGACCCAGTACTTC.

This clonotype has at least ten counts. This chain uses TRBV4-1 with TRBJ2-5, with 15 bases that match TRBD2. The CDR3 has 15 residues. V trimming: 6 bases; J trimming: 4 bases; junction bases outside the gene matches: 3. From germline, CDR1 is MGHRA and CDR2 YSYEKL. This CDR3 is CASRPGLAGGETQYF. The CDR3 DNA follows: TGCGCCAGCAGACCGGGACTAGCGGGAGGAGAGACCCAGTACTTC.

This clonotype was observed many times. It may be a read error: a sequence one base away is much more abundant. This chain connects TRBV19 to TRBJ1-2; a weak D match, TRBD1 (6 bases). This CDR3 has 13 amino acids. The germline V and J ends were trimmed by 8 bases and 7 bases, with 17 bases remaining between them. CDR1 is LNHDA, CDR2 SQIVND, per germline (reference sequence). CDR3 coding DNA: TGTGCCAGTGTCGTGGAGGGGGACTCTGGCTACACCTTC. The encoded protein is CASVVEGDSGYTF.

The table lists this clonotype with many counts. V and J are TRBV6-5 and TRBJ2-2; D gene unclear. The length of the CDR3 is 15 residues. V lost 3 bases and J 0 bases, leaving 8 bases between the germline ends. The V gene's germline CDR1 is MNHEY and CDR2 SVGAGI. CDR3 nucleotide sequence: TGTGCCAGCAGTTATGGCATTTCGAACACCGGGGAGCTGTTTTTT. It specifies CASSYGISNTGELFF.

This clonotype was observed at least ten times. Its ends do not fully match the called genes, so a read error is possible. This chain joins TRBV12-3 or TRBV12-4 and TRBJ1-1, with 9 bases matching TRBD1. This CDR3 contains 18 residues. The CDR3 nucleotides are TGTGCCAGCAGCTTAGGGGGGCAACCGGGACAGGGAAACACTGAAGCTTTCTTT. Translating it yields CASSLGGQPGQGNTEAFF.

This clonotype appeared many times. In DNA, the CDR3 is TGCAGCGTTTCTTACAGTCAAGAGACCCAGTACTTC. Its translation is CSVSYSQETQYF. The V call is TRBV29-1, the J call TRBJ2-5; D unresolved. The CDR3 sequence is 12 residues long. The V gene's germline CDR1 is SQVTM and CDR2 ANQGSEA. V lost 5 bases and J 2 bases, leaving 9 bases between the germline ends.

This clonotype was observed many times. The chain links TRBV7-9 to TRBJ2-7; TRBD2 matches 8 bases. V lost 5 bases and J lost 2; bases outside the gene matches: 8. Per germline, CDR1 SEHNR and CDR2 FQNEAQ (reference sequence). This CDR3 spans 15 amino acids. This CDR3 reads CASSPGAGEPYEQYF. As DNA, the CDR3 is TGTGCCAGCAGCCCCGGAGCGGGAGAGCCCTACGAGCAGTACTTC.

This clonotype was seen repeatedly, ten times or more. The rearrangement links TRBV13 to TRBJ2-6; 10 bases map to TRBD2. This CDR3 region has 15 residues. Germline CDR1 and CDR2: PRHDT and FYEKMQ (reference sequence). The trim removed 8 bases at V and 5 bases at J, leaving 6 bases unmatched. DNA for the CDR3: TGTGCCAGCGCACTAGCGGGACCCTGGGCCAACGTCCTGACTTTC. Amino acid sequence: CASALAGPWANVLTF. The variable domain in full, with the rest retrieved from reference TRBV13 and TRBJ2-6, is AAGVIQSPRHLIKEKRETATLKCYPIPRHDTVYWYQQGPGQDPQFLISFYEKMQSDKGSIPDRFSAQQFSDYHSELNMSSLELGDSALYFCASALAGPWANVLTFGAGSRLTVL.

The sample holds many counts of this clonotype. V usage is TRBV6-1 and J usage is TRBJ2-7; possibly TRBD2 for D (5 bases). The V gene's germline CDR1 is MNHNS and CDR2 SASEGT. Trimming cost V 6 bases and J 4 bases, with 10 bases left between them. This CDR3 has 12 residues. The CDR3 DNA reads TGTGCCAGCAGGAGGGAAGTTTACGAGCAGTACTTC. It encodes CASRREVYEQYF.

This clonotype was observed many times. This sequence joins TRBV29-1 and TRBJ2-5; D might be TRBD2 (6 bases). Germline assignment: CDR1 SQVTM and CDR2 ANQGSEA. This CDR3 is built from 11 residues. The V end lost 6 bases, the J end lost 4 bases, and 9 bases lay between the germline ends. As DNA, the CDR3 is TGCAGCGTCAACGGGGGAGAGACCCAGTACTTC. It encodes CSVNGGETQYF.

This clonotype was seen at least ten times. The rearrangement uses TRBV29-1 and TRBJ1-1, with 8 bases identical to TRBD1. Germline V gene data show CDR1 as SQVTM and CDR2 as ANQGSEA. The CDR3 loop spans 15 amino acids. The V and J ends lost 5 bases and 1 base, in that order; junction bases with no gene match: 9. The CDR3 coding sequence is TGCAGCGTTTCAGGGGGCGTTCGGGGGAACACTGAAGCTTTCTTT. Translating gives CSVSGGVRGNTEAFF.

This clonotype occurred a few times. The chain employs TRBV5-4 and TRBJ2-5, with 7 bases that match TRBD2. The V segment lost 4 bases and the J segment 2 bases; nucleotides outside the gene matches: 11. This CDR3 spans 16 amino acids. Germline V gives CDR1 SGHNT, CDR2 YYREEE (reference sequence). CDR3 coding DNA: TGTGCCAGCAGCAAGCCCCCTTCTAGCGGACAAGAGACCCAGTACTTC. Protein product: CASSKPPSSGQETQYF. The whole variable domain, remainder taken from reference TRBV5-4 and TRBJ2-5, is ETGVTQSPTHLIKTRGQQVTLRCSSQSGHNTVSWYQQALGQGPQFIFQYYREEENGRGNFPPRFSGLQFPNYSSELNVNALELDDSALYLCASSKPPSSGQETQYFGPGTRLLVL.

With respect to this clonotype: Because it lacks the conserved phenylalanine or tryptophan at the end, this CDR3 is likely a read error. This CDR3 is CASSYGGHPNTEAFL. As DNA, the CDR3 is TGTGCCAGCAGTTACGGGGGACACCCGAACACTGAAGCTTTCCTT. The J gene is TRBJ1-1, the V gene TRBV6-2 or TRBV6-3, with a tentative D call TRBD1 (6 bases). CDR1 MNHEY and CDR2 SVGEGT come from the germline V gene. Trimming left V 2 bases short and J 1 base short, with 11 bases between. The CDR3 covers 15 residues.

The chain recombines TRBV28 with TRBJ2-7; D remains unclear. Per germline, CDR1 MDHEN and CDR2 SYDVKM. CDR3 length: 13 residues. The V end was cut by 9 bases, the J end by 0 bases, with 12 bases between. The CDR3 sequence is CASRPLISYEQYF. CDR3 coding DNA: TGTGCCAGTAGACCTTTGATCTCCTACGAGCAGTACTTC.

This clonotype was counted ten times or more. This sequence joins TRBV27 and TRBJ2-2; maybe TRBD1 (6 bases). V lost 7 bases and J 6 bases, leaving 9 bases between the germline ends. CDR3 length: 12 residues. The germline CDR1 and CDR2 sequences are MNHEY and SMNVEV (reference sequence). The CDR3 spells CASNRGSGELFF. The DNA of the CDR3 is TGTGCCAGCAATAGGGGGTCCGGGGAGCTGTTTTTT.

There are many counts of this clonotype. The chain is built from TRBV20-1 and TRBJ2-5; D remains ambiguous. The V gene's germline CDR1 is DFQATT and CDR2 SNEGSKA (reference sequence). V was pared by 7 bases and J by 2 bases, with 11 bases between. This CDR3 spans 12 amino acids. The CDR3 loop reads CSGVLTQETQYF. For the CDR3, the DNA is TGCAGTGGCGTATTGACTCAAGAGACCCAGTACTTC.

This clonotype was seen a handful of times. CDR3 nucleotide sequence: TGTGCCAGCAGTTTCGCAGGGCTCGAGACCCAGTACTTC. Encoded protein: CASSFAGLETQYF. The chain links TRBV12-3 or TRBV12-4 to TRBJ2-5, with D perhaps TRBD1 (5 bases). The CDR3 runs 13 residues. V dropped 3 bases and J dropped 5 bases, with 10 bases sitting between them.

This clonotype showed up just a few times. The genes are TRBV5-1 and TRBJ2-5, with D possibly TRBD2 on 5 matching bases. V gave up 0 bases and J gave up 6 bases, with 9 bases separating them. The CDR3 totals 13 residues. Germline V gives CDR1 SGHRS, CDR2 YFSETQ. The CDR3 DNA sequence: TGCGCCAGCAGCTTGGGAGGGATACAGACCCAGTACTTC. Translation gives CASSLGGIQTQYF.

There are many counts of this clonotype. V usage is TRBV29-1 and J usage is TRBJ2-5; tentatively, D is TRBD2 (5 bases). Germline-derived CDR1 and CDR2 are SQVTM and ANQGSEA. Between the trimmed V and J ends, which lost 4 bases and 4 bases, there was a span of 7 bases. The CDR3 runs to 11 residues. CDR3 bases: TGCAGCGTTGGGACTTTAGAGACCCAGTACTTC. Amino acid sequence: CSVGTLETQYF.

The chain joins TRBV6-2 or TRBV6-3 to TRBJ2-7; perhaps TRBD2 as D (5 bases). Germline CDR1 MNHEY, CDR2 SVGEGT. The CDR3 runs to 14 residues. Trimming removed 6 bases at V and 7 bases at J, with 19 bases between. The CDR3 coding sequence is TGTGCCAGCAGACCCCGAGAGGGATTGCGGGAGCAGTACTTC. Translated: CASRPREGLREQYF.

This clonotype showed up many times. The chain employs TRBV12-3 or TRBV12-4 and TRBJ1-2; 7 bases agree with TRBD1. V was clipped by 7 bases and J by 0 bases; unmatched bases: 5. The CDR3 spans 14 residues. CDR3 amino acids: CASKAGQANYGYTF. The DNA of the CDR3 is TGTGCCAGCAAAGCTGGACAGGCTAACTATGGCTACACCTTC.

V is TRBV7-9 and J is TRBJ2-5; D call uncertain. Germline V gene sequence: CDR1 SEHNR, CDR2 FQNEAQ (reference sequence). The CDR3 length is 14 residues. The V and J ends lost 2 bases and 1 base respectively, with 8 bases between them. CDR3 in DNA: TGTGCCAGCAGCTTACTGGACCGCCAAGAGACCCAGTACTTC. Protein: CASSLLDRQETQYF.

This clonotype has ten or more counts. V is TRBV28 and J is TRBJ2-7, with no clear D. The CDR3 has 12 residues. Trimming pared 6 bases from V and 4 bases from J, leaving 10 bases between. CDR1 and CDR2 (germline): MDHEN, SYDVKM. The CDR3 loop is CASSSSDYEQYF. In nucleotides, the CDR3 is TGTGCCAGCAGCTCTTCGGATTACGAGCAGTACTTC.

This clonotype was recorded at least ten times. The chain links TRBV4-1 to TRBJ2-7; 8 positions match TRBD1. V gave up 1 base and J gave up 6 bases; unmatched junction bases: 8. CDR1 and CDR2 (germline): MGHRA, YSYEKL. The CDR3 has 15 amino acids. CDR3 bases: TGCGCCAGCAGCCAAGTGACAGGGGTCTCTCGCGAGCAGTACTTC. Translation: CASSQVTGVSREQYF.

Ten or more counts support this clonotype. The chain's CDR3 is CASSPRWSNQPQHF. DNA for the CDR3: TGTGCCAGTAGTCCCCGGTGGAGCAATCAGCCCCAGCATTTT. The J gene is TRBJ1-5, the V gene TRBV19; D not resolved. Trimming pared 5 bases from V and 1 base from J, leaving 9 bases between. The V gene's germline CDR1 is LNHDA and CDR2 SQIVND (reference sequence). This CDR3 is 14 amino acids long.

There are many counts of this clonotype. The chain is built from TRBV27 and TRBJ2-2; 12 nucleotides agree with TRBD2. Trimming at V came to 5 bases and at J to 6 bases, leaving 4 bases not matched to a gene. This CDR3 region has 15 residues. Germline V CDR1 and CDR2: MNHEY, SMNVEV (reference sequence). The CDR3 coding sequence is TGTGCCAGCAGTCGGGGACTAGCGGGCTCCGGGGAGCTGTTTTTT. Its translation is CASSRGLAGSGELFF.